This section outlines one TCR beta chain sequence together with its context. The source of the sample is a study of control samples from healthy donors and cancer patients. The data were produced by immunoSEQ multiplex PCR, yet TCRdb's version contains in-frame clones alone and is incomplete. Of approximately 110,000 clones listed, around 82% are singletons. Germline CDR1 reads LGHDT; CDR2 reads YNNKEL (reference sequence). This CDR3 is 15 amino acids long. Unmatched junction bases numbered 7, after V lost 5 bases and J lost 1 base. This receptor was obtained from a woman aged 45-60 years in good health. The specimen was blood. The chain combines TRBV3-1 (or the pseudogene TRBV3-2) with TRBJ1-2; 7 bases map to TRBD1. The CDR3 nucleotides read TGTGCCAGCAGCAGAGGGGGCCTAGATAACTATGGCTACACCTTC. Its protein is CASSRGGLDNYGYTF.